This TCR beta chain derives from a study of blood T cell repertoires in COVID-19. As for the study in general: Spain, Italy and the United States supplied samples that represented acute and convalescent COVID-19. PBMCs, B-cell-depleted T cells, or T cells provided the cDNA or gDNA that made up the material.

Per the authors' pipeline: Amplification from reference gene primers served as the basis for estimated nucleated cell counts. Produced via immunoSEQ multiplex PCR; TCRdb's table is partial and in-frame only. V and J calls and clone size are copied from that table; D and trimming were computed from the DNA. The data show hundreds of thousands of clones, with roughly 86% seen just once and 3% held by the top ten. V trimming: 2 bases; J trimming: 2 bases; junction bases outside the gene matches: 7. The length of the CDR3 is 17 residues. CDR1 and CDR2 (germline): SGHTA, FQGNSA. Material: peripheral blood. The source is a man between 60 and 75 years old with acute or convalescent COVID-19. V gene TRBV7-2 combines with J gene TRBJ2-7, with 12 positions matching TRBD2. As DNA, the CDR3 is TGTGCCAGCAGCTTACCTCTAGCGGGGGGGATCACCTACGAGCAGTACTTC. This encodes CASSLPLAGGITYEQYF.